These 25 T cell receptor beta chains originate from one sample sequenced in a study of Graves' ophthalmopathy and Graves' hyperthyroidism. TCR beta CDR3 regions were amplified from RNA transcripts. In the first round, RT-PCR was carried out with HTBI primers, and a multiplex PCR formed the second round. TCRdb processed the multiplex PCR reads anew with MiXCR; each CDR3 protein has one entry. The data show 400,000 to 450,000 distinct CDR3 sequences, 21% seen once. Sequencing was done on a sample of peripheral blood. These receptors all come from a woman under 30 with stable Graves' hyperthyroidism.

This clonotype showed up many times. The chain is built from TRBV29-1 and TRBJ2-7; 8 bases map to TRBD1. The ends lost 5 bases at V and 5 bases at J; junction bases unmatched: 5. The germline V gene has CDR1 SQVTM and CDR2 ANQGSEA. This CDR3 is 12 amino acids long. CDR3 amino acids: CSVNRQGNEQYF. CDR3 nucleotides: TGCAGCGTTAACCGACAGGGGAACGAGCAGTACTTC.

The chain joins TRBV5-5 to TRBJ2-5, with no clear D. The V end was cut by 7 bases, the J end by 2 bases, with 15 bases between. Germline values: CDR1 SGHKS, CDR2 YYEKEE (reference sequence). The CDR3 is 14 residues long. This chain's CDR3 is CASHARHVQETQYF. The DNA for the CDR3 is TGTGCCAGCCACGCAAGGCATGTACAAGAGACCCAGTACTTC.

Concerning this clonotype: This CDR3 is missing its conserved last phenylalanine or tryptophan, likely due to a read error. The DNA is left out, because the CDR3 cannot be placed on it with certainty; the CDR3 is given as TCRdb lists it. The V and J genes are TRBV6-1 and TRBJ2-4; whether TRBD2, the table's D call, matches the DNA was not checked. In germline, CDR1 is MNHNS, CDR2 SASEGT. The CDR3 region is 10 residues in length, termini included. The CDR3 sequence is CASMTGPGLA.

This clonotype was picked up many times. This chain links TRBV3-1 with TRBJ2-5, with D tentatively TRBD1 or TRBD2 (5 bases each). This CDR3 spans 16 amino acids. V was clipped by 6 bases and J by 1 base, with 18 bases between them. Looked up from germline, CDR1 is LGHDT and CDR2 is YNNKEL (reference sequence). The CDR3 nucleotides read TGTGCCAGCAGGGCTGGGACCGTAAGAACCCAAGAGACCCAGTACTTC. As protein: CASRAGTVRTQETQYF.

This clonotype was seen repeatedly, ten times or more. V gene TRBV7-2 combines with J gene TRBJ2-2; 7 bases fit TRBD1. V lost 3 bases to trimming and J lost 3 bases; unmatched junction nucleotides: 4. Per the germline V gene, CDR1 is SGHTA and CDR2 is FQGNSA. This CDR3 region has 15 residues. For the CDR3, the DNA is TGTGCCAGCAGCTTCCGGGACAGCTACACCGGGGAGCTGTTTTTT. Translated: CASSFRDSYTGELFF.

This chain connects TRBV6-2 or TRBV6-3 to TRBJ2-7; D tentatively reads TRBD1 or TRBD2 (5 bases each). Germline V gene data show CDR1 as MNHEY and CDR2 as SVGEGT. The V end was cut by 6 bases, the J end by 2 bases, with 14 bases between. CDR3 length equals 14 residues. For the CDR3, the DNA is TGTGCCAGCAGCTCCTGGGACGGGACCTACGAGCAGTACTTC. This translates into CASSSWDGTYEQYF.

In its sample, this clonotype was seen many times. J is TRBJ1-6 and V is TRBV30; D unclear. The V gene lost 5 bases and the J gene lost 8 bases, with 10 bases spanning the gap. The CDR3 consists of 12 residues. Germline-derived CDR1 and CDR2 are GTSNPN and SVGIG (reference sequence). The CDR3 here is CAWGRRDSPLHF. The CDR3, as DNA: TGTGCCTGGGGCAGGCGGGATTCACCCCTCCACTTT.

The chain uses TRBV29-1 and TRBJ2-7; TRBD1 might be the D (6 bases). Germline V gene data show CDR1 as SQVTM and CDR2 as ANQGSEA. V was cut by 4 bases and J by 2 bases, with 18 bases left in between. The CDR3 is made up of 15 amino acids. The CDR3 nucleotides read TGCAGCGTTGCCAAGACCCGACAGGCCGCCTACGAGCAGTACTTC. Residues: CSVAKTRQAAYEQYF.

This clonotype has ten or more counts. The chain is built from TRBV2 and TRBJ1-2; D is unclear. CDR1 is SNHLY, CDR2 FYNNEI, per germline. The V end lost 8 bases, the J end lost 5 bases, and 18 bases lay between the germline ends. CDR3 length: 14 amino acids. The CDR3 nucleotides are TGTGCCAGCGTACTCTCAGTGATGCCGTATGGCTACACCTTC. Its protein product is CASVLSVMPYGYTF. Looking up the rest from reference TRBV2 and TRBJ1-2 gives the full variable domain: EPEVTQTPSHQVTQMGQEVILRCVPISNHLYFYWYRQILGQKVEFLVSFYNNEISEKSEIFDDQFSVERPDGSNFTLKIRSTKLEDSAMYFCASVLSVMPYGYTFGSGTRLTVV.

This clonotype was detected many times. The V and J genes are TRBV11-2 and TRBJ1-1, with D unclear. Per germline, CDR1 SGHAT and CDR2 FQNNGV. This CDR3 comprises 14 residues. V lost 7 bases, J lost 4 bases, and 16 bases lay in between. This chain's CDR3 is CASTQRLEFTEAFF. CDR3 in DNA: TGTGCCAGCACCCAACGTCTGGAGTTCACTGAAGCTTTCTTT.

Many counts were recorded for this clonotype. The V call is TRBV29-1, the J call TRBJ2-2; possible D gene TRBD2, 6 bases. This CDR3 region has 15 residues. Trimming removed 0 bases from V and 5 bases from J, with 13 bases in between. Per germline, CDR1 SQVTM and CDR2 ANQGSEA. CDR3 loop: CSVEEAGRWTGELFF. DNA for the CDR3: TGCAGCGTTGAAGAGGCAGGGAGGTGGACCGGGGAGCTGTTTTTT.

The chain carries TRBV18 and TRBJ2-7; D is unresolved. Germline CDR1 KGHSH, CDR2 LQKENI. The CDR3 is 14 amino acids. With 3 bases removed from V and 2 bases from J, the gap between germline ends came to 11 bases. CDR3 DNA: TGTGCCAGCTCACCTTACAGCAGAACCTACGAGCAGTACTTC. It is translated as CASSPYSRTYEQYF.

This clonotype was counted at least ten times. The chain combines TRBV7-2 with TRBJ2-5; D unresolved. This CDR3 comprises 14 residues. The V gene's germline CDR1 is SGHTA and CDR2 FQGNSA. Trimming removed 5 bases from V and 1 base from J, with 11 bases in between. CDR3 sequence reads: CASSRSPIQETQYF. CDR3 nucleotides: TGTGCCAGCAGCCGAAGCCCAATCCAAGAGACCCAGTACTTC.

V is TRBV6-1 and J is TRBJ1-2, with D possibly being TRBD1 (5 bases). Germline V gene sequence: CDR1 MNHNS, CDR2 SASEGT. This CDR3 contains 15 residues. Trimming took off 0 bases at V and 5 bases at J, with 13 bases between the two ends. CDR3 amino acids: CASSEALPGIYGYTF. The CDR3, as DNA: TGTGCCAGCAGTGAAGCCTTACCAGGGATTTATGGCTACACCTTC.

At least ten counts were recorded for this clonotype. This chain uses TRBV7-2 with TRBJ2-5; D possibly corresponds to TRBD2 (6 bases). The CDR3 contains 11 residues. Germline V gene data show CDR1 as SGHTA and CDR2 as FQGNSA. V was trimmed by 6 bases and J by 5 bases, leaving 7 bases between them. The CDR3 loop is CASSGGETQYF. As DNA, the CDR3 is TGTGCCAGCAGTGGGGGGGAGACCCAGTACTTC.

CDR3 protein: CASSRGTGAGETQYF. CDR3 DNA: TGTGCCAGCTCACGTGGCACGGGAGCGGGGGAGACCCAGTACTTC. This chain uses TRBV18 with TRBJ2-5; 7 nucleotides align to TRBD2. The CDR3 sequence is 15 residues long. With V trimmed by 4 bases and J by 5 bases, 10 bases remained unmatched. The germline gives CDR1 KGHSH, CDR2 LQKENI.

This clonotype has ten or more counts. The rearrangement joins TRBV11-2 to TRBJ2-5, with 9 bases aligning to TRBD1. With 5 bases clipped from V and 5 bases from J, the junction kept 6 bases outside the gene matches. The germline V gene encodes CDR1 SGHAT and CDR2 FQNNGV. The CDR3 loop spans 14 amino acids. The CDR3 here is CASSVTGGSETQYF. The CDR3 DNA is TGTGCCAGCAGCGTGACAGGGGGAAGCGAGACCCAGTACTTC. Full variable domain (outside the CDR3, taken from reference TRBV11-2 and TRBJ2-5): EAGVAQSPRYKIIEKRQSVAFWCNPISGHATLYWYQQILGQGPKLLIQFQNNGVVDDSQLPKDRFSAERLKGVDSTLKIQPAKLEDSAVYLCASSVTGGSETQYFGPGTRLLVL.

This clonotype was counted many times. The V and J genes are TRBV20-1 and TRBJ1-6, with 9 bases that match TRBD1. This CDR3 spans 15 amino acids. The germline gives CDR1 DFQATT, CDR2 SNEGSKA (reference sequence). Trimming at V came to 0 bases and at J to 7 bases, leaving 4 bases not matched to a gene. CDR3 nucleotide sequence: TGCAGTGCTAGAGATTTAGGGACAGGGAATTCACCCCTCCACTTT. It yields the protein CSARDLGTGNSPLHF.

This clonotype was seen a few times. The J gene is TRBJ2-2, the V gene TRBV4-1; the D call may be TRBD1 or TRBD2 (5 bases each). Germline assignment: CDR1 MGHRA and CDR2 YSYEKL. Trimming cost V 2 bases and J 7 bases, with 8 bases left between them. The CDR3 consists of 13 residues. The CDR3 spells CASSQWGFGELFF. CDR3 in DNA: TGCGCCAGCAGCCAATGGGGGTTCGGGGAGCTGTTTTTT.

The J gene is TRBJ2-4, the V gene TRBV30; D is undetermined. Germline loops: CDR1 GTSNPN, CDR2 SVGIG (reference sequence). The CDR3 consists of 15 residues. Deletions cut 4 bases from V and 1 base from J, with 14 bases between. CDR3 loop: CAWTLTWWAKNIQYF. In nucleotides, the CDR3 is TGTGCCTGGACTCTTACGTGGTGGGCCAAAAACATTCAGTACTTC.

This clonotype appeared many times. The J gene is TRBJ1-3, the V gene TRBV15; unclear D gene. The length of the CDR3 is 15 residues. The germline V gene has CDR1 LNHNV and CDR2 YYDKDF (reference sequence). Trimming took 2 bases from V and 10 from J, leaving 18 bases between them. Here the CDR3 reads CATSRHRSRGSTIYF. The CDR3 DNA reads as TGTGCCACCAGCAGACACCGAAGTCGGGGATCAACCATATATTTT.

This clonotype was counted ten times or more. The chain combines TRBV2 with TRBJ2-5, with a weak D call TRBD2 (5 bases). This CDR3 comprises 15 residues. The germline CDR1 and CDR2 sequences are SNHLY and FYNNEI. V was pared by 2 bases and J by 5 bases, with 15 bases between. CDR3 protein: CASSESLGEGETQYF. CDR3 in DNA: TGTGCCAGCAGTGAAAGCTTGGGAGAAGGGGAGACCCAGTACTTC. Full variable domain (rest looked up from reference TRBV2 and TRBJ2-5): EPEVTQTPSHQVTQMGQEVILRCVPISNHLYFYWYRQILGQKVEFLVSFYNNEISEKSEIFDDQFSVERPDGSNFTLKIRSTKLEDSAMYFCASSESLGEGETQYFGPGTRLLVL.

There are many counts of this clonotype. J is TRBJ2-7 and V is TRBV5-1; D is uncertain. CDR1 is SGHRS and CDR2 is YFSETQ in the germline V gene. V gave up 2 bases and J gave up 6 bases, with 15 bases separating them. The CDR3 extends over 14 amino acids. DNA for the CDR3: TGCGCCAGCAGCTTAGCATCCAGCTTGGGCGAGCAGTACTTC. Protein sequence: CASSLASSLGEQYF.

This clonotype was counted at least ten times. V gene TRBV5-5 combines with J gene TRBJ2-3, with TRBD2 matching over 8 bases. Trimming removed 1 base from V and 1 base from J; junction bases left unmatched: 2. This CDR3 is built from 15 residues. Germline CDR1 reads SGHKS; CDR2 reads YYEKEE (reference sequence). The DNA of the CDR3 is TGTGCCAGCAGCTTGAATAGCGGGGGCACAGATACGCAGTATTTT. As protein: CASSLNSGGTDTQYF.

This clonotype was counted a few times. The chain links TRBV30 to TRBJ2-5; a possible D gene is TRBD2 (5 bases). V gave up 0 bases and J gave up 5 bases, with 13 bases separating them. The CDR3 extends over 14 amino acids. Germline lookup yields CDR1 GTSNPN and CDR2 SVGIG (reference sequence). The CDR3 reads CAWSVRRGSETQYF. The CDR3 nucleotides are TGTGCCTGGAGTGTACGTCGGGGATCTGAGACCCAGTACTTC.